The 31 T cell receptor beta chains in this list originate from one sample, sequenced in a study of neurological immune-mediated disorders. TCRdb re-analysed the 5' RACE reads in MiXCR, keeping a single row per CDR3 protein. The table lists 60,000 to 70,000 distinct CDR3 sequences, roughly 5% of them singletons, with around 5.3% in the top ten. The sequencing sample was made of PBMCs. All receptors come from a human donor with multiple sclerosis. The donor label of this sample is uncertain.

This clonotype appeared many times. The chain couples TRBV12-3 or TRBV12-4 to TRBJ2-6; 7 positions match TRBD1. This CDR3 is 19 amino acids long. Trimming cost V 7 bases and J 1 base; bases outside gene matches: 16. CDR3 residues: CASNHRGAFLVSGANVLTF. As DNA, the CDR3 is TGTGCCAGCAACCACAGGGGCGCCTTTCTCGTTTCTGGGGCCAACGTCCTGACTTTC.

This clonotype was counted many times. The chain uses TRBV3-1 and TRBJ2-5; tentative D call: TRBD1 (6 bases). The germline V gene has CDR1 LGHDT and CDR2 YNNKEL (reference sequence). Trimming removed 1 base at V and 3 bases at J, with 9 bases between. The CDR3 runs to 14 residues. The CDR3 nucleotides read TGTGCCAGCAGCCAAGCTCAGGGGAAAGAGACCCAGTACTTC. The encoded protein is CASSQAQGKETQYF.

Ten or more counts support this clonotype. The DNA for the CDR3 is TGTGCCAGTTCCGGGACAGGGGGCAATCAGCCCCAGCATTTT. Translating gives CASSGTGGNQPQHF. The gene calls are TRBV2 and TRBJ1-5; 10 bases match TRBD1. Losses at the gene ends were 9 bases for V and 2 bases for J; bases not matched to a gene: 4. This CDR3 has 14 residues. CDR1 and CDR2 (germline): SNHLY, FYNNEI.

This clonotype was seen many times. This chain links TRBV5-1 with TRBJ1-2; 9 bases map to TRBD1. Losses at the gene ends were 7 bases for V and 5 bases for J; bases not matched to a gene: 12. The length of the CDR3 is 15 residues. Germline CDR1 is SGHRS and CDR2 is YFSETQ. CDR3 DNA: TGCGCCAGCTTCCGCGGGGACAGGGCCTCTTATGGCTACACCTTC. Residues: CASFRGDRASYGYTF.

This clonotype was observed at least ten times. V and J are TRBV5-1 and TRBJ2-3; TRBD2 might be the D (6 bases). V lost 4 bases to trimming and J lost 8 bases, with 17 bases between them. CDR3 size: 14 residues. Germline loops: CDR1 SGHRS, CDR2 YFSETQ. This CDR3 is CASSQVAAGGTQYF. DNA of the CDR3: TGCGCCAGCAGCCAAGTAGCGGCCGGGGGTACGCAGTATTTT.

Many counts were recorded for this clonotype. V and J are TRBV25-1 and TRBJ1-1; 7 bases are a match to TRBD1. This CDR3 is 15 amino acids long. CDR1 is MGHDK and CDR2 is SYGVNS in the germline V gene. V was pared by 0 bases and J by 3 bases, with 4 bases of the junction left unmatched. The CDR3 bases are TGTGCCAGCAGTGAATACCCTGACAGGGACACTGAAGCTTTCTTT. Protein product: CASSEYPDRDTEAFF. Filled out from reference TRBV25-1 and TRBJ1-1, the complete variable domain reads EADIYQTPRYLVIGTGKKITLECSQTMGHDKMYWYQQDPGMELHLIHYSYGVNSTEKGDLSSESTVSRIRTEHFPLTLESARPSHTSQYLCASSEYPDRDTEAFFGQGTRLTVV.

This clonotype was counted at least ten times. The chain carries TRBV9 and TRBJ1-3, with D unclear. The V end lost 3 bases, the J end lost 2 bases, and 6 bases lay between the germline ends. Germline assignment: CDR1 SGDLS and CDR2 YYNGEE. The CDR3 is 13 residues long. CDR3 in amino acids: CASSGHTGNTIYF. In DNA form, the CDR3 reads TGTGCCAGCAGCGGACACACTGGAAACACCATATATTTT.

This clonotype has ten or more counts. The gene calls are TRBV5-1 and TRBJ1-4; tentative D call: TRBD1 (5 bases). The CDR3 extends over 13 amino acids. The germline V gene encodes CDR1 SGHRS and CDR2 YFSETQ. V was pared by 7 bases and J by 4 bases, with 11 bases between. CDR3 nucleotides: TGCGCCAGCCGGAGGGACTATAATGAAAAACTGTTTTTT. This codes for CASRRDYNEKLFF.

There are many counts of this clonotype. The gene calls are TRBV18 and TRBJ2-6, with 10 positions matching TRBD2. V lost 0 bases and J lost 0; bases outside the gene matches: 5. The CDR3 contains 19 residues. Germline V gives CDR1 KGHSH, CDR2 LQKENI. The CDR3 spells CASSPPLAGAGSGANVLTF. The CDR3 DNA reads TGTGCCAGCTCACCACCGCTAGCGGGGGCCGGCTCTGGGGCCAACGTCCTGACTTTC.

At least ten counts were recorded for this clonotype. This CDR3 reads CASSLDRVLYGYTF. Here the CDR3 DNA reads TGCGCCAGCAGCCTCGACAGGGTCCTGTATGGCTACACCTTC. V usage is TRBV5-1 and J usage is TRBJ1-2, with 7 bases aligning to TRBD1. The CDR3 sequence is 14 residues long. After removal of 4 bases from V and 5 bases from J, the junction contained 8 bases not matched to a gene. The germline V gene encodes CDR1 SGHRS and CDR2 YFSETQ.

This clonotype appeared many times. The J gene is TRBJ2-7, the V gene TRBV6-6; D is possibly TRBD2 (5 bases). Germline V gene lookup returns CDR1 MNHNY and CDR2 SVGAGI (reference sequence). The CDR3 totals 13 residues. The V end was cut by 4 bases, the J end by 1 base, with 8 bases between. The CDR3 DNA is TGTGCCAGCAGTTCCGGGGTTTCCTACGAGCAGTACTTC. It is translated as CASSSGVSYEQYF.

This clonotype was picked up many times. The genes are TRBV6-6 and TRBJ2-3; D is undetermined. CDR3 length: 14 residues. The germline V gene has CDR1 MNHNY and CDR2 SVGAGI (reference sequence). V was clipped by 1 base and J by 6 bases, with 11 bases between them. The DNA of the CDR3 is TGTGCCAGCAGTTACTTCGGTGGGTCGGATACGCAGTATTTT. Translating gives CASSYFGGSDTQYF.

This clonotype was detected ten times or more. The genes are TRBV3-1 and TRBJ1-4; weak D call: TRBD1 (5 bases). The CDR3 covers 14 residues. The ends were cut back, 4 bases at V and 5 bases at J, with 11 bases in the middle. Germline V CDR1 and CDR2: LGHDT, YNNKEL (reference sequence). CDR3 DNA: TGTGCCAGCAGCCCAGACAGCTCAAATGAAAAACTGTTTTTT. Translated: CASSPDSSNEKLFF.

In its sample, this clonotype was seen many times. V and J are TRBV5-6 and TRBJ2-5, with TRBD1 matching 8 bases. The V gene end was trimmed by 3 bases and the J gene end by 2 bases; junction bases not matched to a gene: 3. The CDR3 has 14 amino acids. Germline V gene sequence: CDR1 SGHDT, CDR2 YYEEEE. The DNA for the CDR3 is TGTGCCAGCAGCTGGGGACAGGCGCAAGAGACCCAGTACTTC. This sequence encodes CASSWGQAQETQYF. Filled out from reference TRBV5-6 and TRBJ2-5, the complete variable domain reads DAGVTQSPTHLIKTRGQQVTLRCSPKSGHDTVSWYQQALGQGPQFIFQYYEEEERQRGNFPDRFSGHQFPNYSSELNVNALLLGDSALYLCASSWGQAQETQYFGPGTRLLVL.

This clonotype showed up many times. V usage is TRBV11-2 and J usage is TRBJ2-7; no clear D gene. The CDR3 totals 13 residues. V was pared by 1 base and J by 4 bases, with 8 bases between. Germline V gives CDR1 SGHAT, CDR2 FQNNGV. The CDR3 DNA follows: TGTGCCAGCAGCTTAGGCCCGCGATACGAGCAGTACTTC. It yields the protein CASSLGPRYEQYF.

This clonotype has ten or more counts. The chain employs TRBV20-1 and TRBJ1-1; D remains unclear. This CDR3 region has 14 residues. V shed 0 bases and J shed 1 base, with 9 bases lying between them. CDR1 DFQATT and CDR2 SNEGSKA come from the germline V gene (reference sequence). The CDR3 sequence is CSARDPRTNTEAFF. The CDR3 DNA reads TGCAGTGCTAGAGATCCGCGGACGAACACTGAAGCTTTCTTT.

This clonotype has ten or more counts. The chain employs TRBV5-1 and TRBJ2-2, with 9 bases lining up with TRBD2. V was pared by 4 bases and J by 8 bases, with 9 bases of the junction left unmatched. The germline CDR1 and CDR2 sequences are SGHRS and YFSETQ. The CDR3 is made up of 15 amino acids. Written as DNA, the CDR3 is TGCGCCAGCAGCCCCGGACTAGCGCAGATTGGGGAGCTGTTTTTT. It codes for CASSPGLAQIGELFF.

Ten or more counts support this clonotype. The rearrangement joins TRBV5-1 to TRBJ2-3; the D call may be TRBD1 or TRBD2 (5 bases each). Germline CDR1 and CDR2: SGHRS and YFSETQ. This CDR3 is 14 amino acids long. V gave up 1 base and J gave up 5 bases, with 11 bases separating them. The CDR3 DNA reads TGCGCCAGCAGCTTGACCGGGGCAGGAGATACGCAGTATTTT. This gives the protein CASSLTGAGDTQYF. Based on the CDR3 plus reference TRBV5-1 and TRBJ2-3, the full variable domain is KAGVTQTPRYLIKTRGQQVTLSCSPISGHRSVSWYQQTPGQGLQFLFEYFSETQRNKGNFPGRFSGRQFSNSRSEMNVSTLELGDSALYLCASSLTGAGDTQYFGPGTRLTVL.

This clonotype appeared many times. The chain uses TRBV6-4 and TRBJ1-2; 7 bases are a match to TRBD1. V was clipped by 7 bases and J by 3 bases; unmatched bases: 8. Per the germline V gene, CDR1 is MRHNA and CDR2 is SNTAGT. The CDR3 is made up of 14 amino acids. The CDR3 sequence is CASIIGGEDYGYTF. Written as DNA, the CDR3 is TGTGCCAGCATCATAGGGGGCGAAGACTATGGCTACACCTTC.

This clonotype has at least ten counts. The chain is built from TRBV3-1 and TRBJ1-1; D is perhaps TRBD1 (5 bases). The V gene lost 4 bases and the J gene lost 5 bases, with 8 bases spanning the gap. Looked up from germline, CDR1 is LGHDT and CDR2 is YNNKEL (reference sequence). The CDR3 sequence is 12 residues long. The DNA for the CDR3 is TGTGCCAGCAGCCCCGGGACGACTGAAGCTTTCTTT. The encoded protein is CASSPGTTEAFF.

This clonotype showed up just a few times. The rearrangement uses TRBV2 and TRBJ2-5; TRBD2 matches 10 bases. Germline loops: CDR1 SNHLY, CDR2 FYNNEI. This CDR3 is built from 17 residues. Losses at the gene ends were 2 bases for V and 5 bases for J; bases not matched to a gene: 11. DNA for the CDR3: TGTGCCAGCAGTGAACCAGCGAGCGGGGGGGCCGACGAGACCCAGTACTTC. It translates to CASSEPASGGADETQYF.

Many counts were recorded for this clonotype. V gene TRBV11-3 combines with J gene TRBJ1-1; perhaps TRBD1 as D (5 bases). The germline CDR1 and CDR2 sequences are SGHNT and YENEEA. Trimming left V 3 bases short and J 3 bases short, with 8 bases between. CDR3 length: 13 residues. This chain's CDR3 is CASSFVGDTEAFF. The CDR3 DNA reads as TGTGCCAGCAGCTTTGTGGGGGACACTGAAGCTTTCTTT.

The sample holds many counts of this clonotype. J is TRBJ2-3 and V is TRBV5-1; TRBD2 might be the D (6 bases). The CDR3 runs to 15 residues. V shed 0 bases and J shed 5 bases, with 13 bases lying between them. From germline, CDR1 is SGHRS and CDR2 YFSETQ. DNA of the CDR3: TGCGCCAGCAGCTTGGAAGTCTGGGGAGGAGATACGCAGTATTTT. This translates into CASSLEVWGGDTQYF.

This clonotype has a count of ten or more. The rearrangement joins TRBV20-1 to TRBJ1-3; 7 positions match TRBD1. Germline V gene data show CDR1 as DFQATT and CDR2 as SNEGSKA (reference sequence). Unmatched junction bases numbered 5, after V lost 2 bases and J lost 1 base. CDR3 length: 15 amino acids. CDR3 region: CSARFAGGSGNTIYF. Written as DNA, the CDR3 is TGCAGTGCTAGATTTGCAGGGGGTTCTGGAAACACCATATATTTT.

The sample holds a few counts of this clonotype. The chain couples TRBV6-1 to TRBJ2-1; 10 bases line up with TRBD2. V was clipped by 6 bases and J by 5 bases; unmatched bases: 16. Germline values: CDR1 MNHNS, CDR2 SASEGT. CDR3 size: 18 residues. CDR3 sequence reads: CASRDLSERGGRNNEQFF. CDR3 coding DNA: TGTGCCAGCAGGGACCTCTCGGAGCGGGGGGGCAGGAACAATGAGCAGTTCTTC.

This clonotype was recorded many times. V is TRBV6-6 and J is TRBJ1-1, with D tentatively TRBD1 (6 bases). Germline CDR1 and CDR2: MNHNY and SVGAGI (reference sequence). V gave up 7 bases and J gave up 3 bases, with 15 bases separating them. This CDR3 is built from 14 residues. The CDR3 reads CASILGGSHTEAFF. CDR3 in DNA: TGTGCCAGCATCCTAGGGGGGTCCCACACTGAAGCTTTCTTT.

This clonotype was seen many times. The chain couples TRBV5-5 to TRBJ2-7; no clear D. Germline V gene lookup returns CDR1 SGHKS and CDR2 YYEKEE (reference sequence). CDR3 length: 14 residues. Trimming cost V 2 bases and J 2 bases, with 11 bases left between them. The CDR3 region has the DNA TGTGCCAGCAGCTTCGGCGGAACTACCTACGAGCAGTACTTC. It translates to CASSFGGTTYEQYF. Using reference TRBV5-5 and TRBJ2-7 for the parts outside the CDR3, the full variable domain is DAGVTQSPTHLIKTRGQQVTLRCSPISGHKSVSWYQQVLGQGPQFIFQYYEKEERGRGNFPDRFSARQFPNYSSELNVNALLLGDSALYLCASSFGGTTYEQYFGPGTRLTVT.

This clonotype was seen repeatedly, ten times or more. The genes are TRBV18 and TRBJ2-3; unclear D gene. Germline values: CDR1 KGHSH, CDR2 LQKENI. V lost 4 bases and J lost 5, with 13 bases in between. The CDR3 sequence is 14 residues long. The CDR3 loop reads CASSLSDTRDTQYF. In nucleotides, the CDR3 is TGTGCCAGCTCACTCTCTGATACCAGAGATACGCAGTATTTT.

There are many counts of this clonotype. The V and J genes are TRBV7-2 and TRBJ2-3; 8 bases agree with TRBD2. V was clipped by 4 bases and J by 11 bases; unmatched bases: 26. CDR1 and CDR2 (germline): SGHTA, FQGNSA. The CDR3 runs to 19 residues. The CDR3 sequence: CASSSSLSRGGPNPRVQYF. The CDR3 coding sequence is TGTGCCAGCAGCTCATCCCTCTCTCGGGGGGGCCCTAATCCCAGAGTGCAGTATTTT.

The table lists this clonotype with many counts. The chain joins TRBV20-1 to TRBJ2-5; no firm D call. Germline V gene sequence: CDR1 DFQATT, CDR2 SNEGSKA (reference sequence). The V gene lost 5 bases and the J gene lost 1 base, with 14 bases spanning the gap. CDR3 length: 14 residues. The CDR3 sequence: CSASYPTIQETQYF. The CDR3 nucleotides are TGCAGTGCTTCCTACCCCACTATCCAAGAGACCCAGTACTTC.

This clonotype was observed many times. The rearrangement joins TRBV5-1 to TRBJ2-1; D not resolved. CDR1 and CDR2 (germline): SGHRS, YFSETQ. The CDR3 is 14 amino acids. The V end was cut by 0 bases, the J end by 4 bases, with 8 bases between. The CDR3 DNA reads TGCGCCAGCAGCTTGGCAGTCTGGTACAATGAGCAGTTCTTC. Translating gives CASSLAVWYNEQFF.